One sample yielded the 4 T cell receptor beta chains listed below, sequenced in a study of Ad26.COV2.S vaccination and SARS-CoV-2 variants. Treatment noted: roughly 19 received Ad26.COV2.S at low or high dose, single or two shots; 5 received placebo; per-sample allocation not given. Vaccine and placebo recipients were sampled on day 63 after the first injection. TCRdb keeps only in-frame clones here, not all; method: immunoSEQ multiplex PCR. Of approximately 350,000 clones listed, around 90% are singletons. The specimen was peripheral blood, collected in a trial of Ad26.COV2.S vaccine versus placebo. Source of these receptors: a person aged 18-65 years who received the Ad26.COV2.S COVID-19 vaccine or a placebo.

The chain combines TRBV7-9 with TRBJ2-7, with TRBD1 as a possible D gene (5 bases). This CDR3 is 14 amino acids long. CDR1 is SEHNR and CDR2 is FQNEAQ in the germline V gene (reference sequence). V was pared by 3 bases and J by 0 bases, with 9 bases between. The DNA of the CDR3 is TGTGCCAGCAGCTTGACAGTGAGCTCCTACGAGCAGTACTTC. Translated, it gives CASSLTVSSYEQYF.

About this clone: Other DNA sequences within the sample encode an identical CDR3. The chain joins TRBV6-1 to TRBJ1-1, with unresolved D. Looked up from germline, CDR1 is MNHNS and CDR2 is SASEGT. The CDR3 is 14 amino acids. The V gene lost 1 base and the J gene lost 0 bases, with 6 bases spanning the gap. The DNA for the CDR3 is TGTGCCAGCAGTGAAGACCGACTGAACACTGAAGCTTTCTTT. This codes for CASSEDRLNTEAFF.

The rearrangement joins TRBV19 to TRBJ2-2; TRBD2 matches 8 bases. Germline lookup yields CDR1 LNHDA and CDR2 SQIVND (reference sequence). The CDR3 loop spans 15 amino acids. With 6 bases clipped from V and 4 bases from J, the junction kept 7 bases outside the gene matches. The CDR3 here is CASRGAGVGTGELFF. The CDR3 bases are TGTGCCAGTAGAGGAGCGGGGGTGGGCACCGGGGAGCTGTTTTTT.

This chain uses TRBV27 with TRBJ2-5, with 9 bases aligning to TRBD2. V shed 2 bases and J 2 bases; nucleotides not matched to a gene: 6. The CDR3 runs 16 residues. Looked up from germline, CDR1 is MNHEY and CDR2 is SMNVEV (reference sequence). This CDR3 is CASSLITLAGQETQYF. CDR3 nucleotides: TGTGCCAGCAGTTTAATTACCCTAGCGGGGCAAGAGACCCAGTACTTC.